These 5 T cell receptor beta chains were all obtained from the same sample, sequenced in a study of T-cell memory formation after mild COVID-19. Each CDR3 protein is one row after TCRdb ran MiXCR on the 5' RACE reads. The sample includes around 510,000 distinct CDR3 sequences, about 20% of them seen just once. Sequenced: PBMCs or a T cell subset sorted from them (not recorded which). These receptors originate from an adult woman who had mild COVID-19 (a few samples of this study predate the infection). Cell type and time point are not known.

The gene calls are TRBV11-2 and TRBJ2-3; 9 nucleotides match TRBD2. V lost 4 bases and J lost 5; bases outside the gene matches: 7. The germline V gene encodes CDR1 SGHAT and CDR2 FQNNGV. The CDR3 sequence is 15 residues long. This chain's CDR3 is CASSSRGGDGDTQYF. In DNA form, the CDR3 reads TGTGCCAGCAGCTCGCGGGGGGGCGACGGAGATACGCAGTATTTT.

This chain links TRBV12-3 or TRBV12-4 with TRBJ1-1, with 8 nucleotides matching TRBD1. The V segment lost 7 bases and the J segment 1 base; nucleotides outside the gene matches: 5. This CDR3 contains 14 residues. CDR3 DNA sequence: TGTGCCAGCACCTCGCAGGGGGCGAACACTGAAGCTTTCTTT. It translates to CASTSQGANTEAFF.

The chain joins TRBV7-2 to TRBJ2-3; possible D gene TRBD1, 6 bases. The CDR3 consists of 17 residues. Germline CDR1 is SGHTA and CDR2 is FQGNSA. Deletions cut 5 bases from V and 7 bases from J, with 25 bases between. In DNA form, the CDR3 reads TGTGCCAGCAGCCGCCGTGGCAGTGGGGGCACTGTTAATACGCAGTATTTT. Its protein product is CASSRRGSGGTVNTQYF.

This clonotype was seen a few times. V gene TRBV24-1 combines with J gene TRBJ2-2; D is ambiguous. V lost 9 bases and J 3 bases, leaving 7 bases between the germline ends. Germline CDR1 and CDR2: KGHDR and SFDVKD. The CDR3 spans 12 residues. Here the CDR3 DNA reads TGTGCCACCGGGCAGTACACCGGGGAGCTGTTTTTT. Protein: CATGQYTGELFF.

In this sample, this clonotype turned up a few times. This CDR3 is CASSQDSSRGVHEQYF. The CDR3 DNA reads TGCGCCAGCAGCCAAGACTCGTCCAGAGGTGTCCACGAGCAGTACTTC. The J gene is TRBJ2-7, the V gene TRBV4-1; the D is unclear. Germline CDR1 reads MGHRA; CDR2 reads YSYEKL. The CDR3 is 16 amino acids. V dropped 0 bases and J dropped 5 bases, with 17 bases sitting between them.